The 2 T cell receptor beta chains listed next were all sequenced from one sample in a study of identical twins' blood T cells. One entry per CDR3 protein, called by TCRdb with MiXCR from the 5' RACE reads. The data show a few hundred thousand distinct CDR3 sequences, 25% to 35% seen once. The sample comprised PBMCs. The receptors originated from a woman aged 18-49 years in good health.

The chain uses TRBV20-1 and TRBJ2-3; tentatively, D is TRBD1 or TRBD2 (5 bases each). V was clipped by 4 bases and J by 3 bases, with 11 bases between them. The CDR3 totals 13 residues. From germline, CDR1 is DFQATT and CDR2 SNEGSKA (reference sequence). CDR3 amino acids: CSAKVWGTDTQYF. Here the CDR3 DNA reads TGCAGTGCTAAAGTTTGGGGGACAGATACGCAGTATTTT.

This clonotype appeared a few times. This sequence joins TRBV4-3 and TRBJ1-1; D not resolved. The germline CDR1 and CDR2 sequences are LGHNA and YSLEER. The V and J ends lost 4 bases and 8 bases respectively, with 14 bases between them. There are 13 residues in the CDR3. The CDR3 sequence is CASSPSGGSEAFF. Here the CDR3 DNA reads TGCGCCAGCAGCCCAAGCGGAGGTTCAGAAGCTTTCTTT.